These 29 T cell receptor beta chains share one sample of origin, sequenced in a study of radiation and T cells in renal cell carcinoma. Time point in this sample: baseline pretreatment blood. Indicated treatment: 15 Gy SBRT to primary tumor, nephrectomy 4 weeks later. Some clones are missing from TCRdb's copy, which holds only in-frame ones; the method was immunoSEQ multiplex PCR. This table has 130,000 to 150,000 clones, 70% to 90% appearing once. The source material was blood, sampled from a patient whose treatment included radiotherapy and nephrectomy. These receptor sequences come from a woman aged 45-60 years with renal cell carcinoma.

The rearrangement links TRBV7-3 to TRBJ2-2; possibly TRBD1 for D (6 bases). The CDR3 extends over 15 amino acids. The V end was cut by 3 bases, the J end by 7 bases, with 15 bases between. The V gene's germline CDR1 is SGHTA and CDR2 FQGTGA. For the CDR3, the DNA is TGTGCCAGCAGCTTGAGGGGGACCGCGGGCGGGGAGCTGTTTTTT. Its translation is CASSLRGTAGGELFF.

The rearrangement links TRBV12-2 to TRBJ1-2. TRBV12-2 is annotated as a pseudogene. CDR3 size: 12 residues. The CDR3 nucleotides are TGTGCAAGTCGCTTAGTTCAGCGTCTCTACACCTTC. Its translation is CASRLVQRLYTF.

The gene calls are TRBV6-1 and TRBJ1-3; 7 bases match TRBD1. J was trimmed by 0 bases and V by 2 bases; bases with no gene match: 7. CDR1 and CDR2 (germline): MNHNS, SASEGT. The CDR3 is 17 amino acids. CDR3 DNA sequence: TGTGCCAGCAGTGAATCTTCGACAGGGTACTCTGGAAACACCATATATTTT. Its translation is CASSESSTGYSGNTIYF.

The CDR3, as DNA: TGTGCCAGTAGTGCCCCGAGTGGGGGCAATCAGCCCCAGCATTTT. Translating it yields CASSAPSGGNQPQHF. The chain uses TRBV19 and TRBJ1-5, with no clear D. Per germline, CDR1 LNHDA and CDR2 SQIVND (reference sequence). V lost 5 bases and J lost 2, with 13 bases in between. This CDR3 is built from 15 residues.

This clone was seen a single time. The chain combines TRBV25-1 with TRBJ2-5; D perhaps matches TRBD2 (5 bases). Trimming left V 6 bases short and J 4 bases short, with 18 bases between. This CDR3 contains 15 residues. Germline CDR1 reads MGHDK; CDR2 reads SYGVNS. The CDR3 nucleotides read TGTGCCAGCAGAACCCCGGGCCCTGCGGGAGAGACCCAGTACTTC. Amino acids: CASRTPGPAGETQYF.

Points on this clone: The sample holds other DNA sequences that translate to the same CDR3. The chain carries TRBV5-1 and TRBJ2-2, with 11 bases lining up with TRBD2. V was pared by 5 bases and J by 5 bases, with 2 bases of the junction left unmatched. This CDR3 has 14 amino acids. Germline V gene data show CDR1 as SGHRS and CDR2 as YFSETQ. CDR3 in amino acids: CASSASGGTGELFF. The CDR3 region has the DNA TGCGCCAGCAGTGCTAGCGGGGGGACCGGGGAGCTGTTTTTT.

This chain links TRBV4-1 with TRBJ1-5; no clear D gene. Trimming left V 3 bases short and J 4 bases short, with 4 bases between. The CDR3 is 12 amino acids. Germline V gives CDR1 MGHRA, CDR2 YSYEKL. The CDR3 sequence: CASSQGNQPQHF. CDR3 sequence (DNA): TGCGCCAGCAGCCAGGGAAATCAGCCCCAGCATTTT.

This chain connects TRBV2 to TRBJ1-1; D perhaps matches TRBD1 (6 bases). Per germline, CDR1 SNHLY and CDR2 FYNNEI. This CDR3 spans 14 amino acids. V lost 5 bases and J lost 5, with 15 bases in between. CDR3 region: CASSFKQGETEAFF. DNA of the CDR3: TGTGCCAGCAGTTTTAAACAGGGAGAGACTGAAGCTTTCTTT.

The CDR3 loop reads CASSVAQATEAFF. The DNA of the CDR3 is TGTGCCAGCAGCGTAGCACAGGCCACTGAAGCTTTCTTT. This rearrangement joins TRBV9 to TRBJ1-1; D might be TRBD1 (5 bases). The CDR3 extends over 13 amino acids. Germline V CDR1 and CDR2: SGDLS, YYNGEE. Trimming stripped 0 bases from V and 4 bases from J, with 7 bases between.

This chain connects TRBV13 to TRBJ2-7; TRBD1 is a possible D gene (6 bases). This CDR3 comprises 13 residues. V was shortened by 1 base and J by 4 bases, with 8 bases between the two germline ends. CDR1 and CDR2 (germline): PRHDT, FYEKMQ (reference sequence). CDR3 protein: CASSLAGAYEQYF. CDR3 DNA: TGTGCCAGCAGCTTAGCAGGGGCTTACGAGCAGTACTTC.

The V and J genes are TRBV11-2 and TRBJ1-5; D may be TRBD1 (5 bases). V gave up 1 base and J gave up 2 bases, with 9 bases separating them. CDR3 size: 15 residues. The V gene's germline CDR1 is SGHAT and CDR2 FQNNGV. CDR3 amino acids: CASSLGWGGNQPQHF. The DNA of the CDR3 is TGTGCCAGCAGCTTAGGTTGGGGGGGCAATCAGCCCCAGCATTTT.

This sequence joins TRBV6-5 and TRBJ1-1; D is unresolved. The CDR3 totals 12 residues. Trimming stripped 5 bases from V and 4 bases from J, with 8 bases between. CDR1 MNHEY and CDR2 SVGAGI come from the germline V gene. As DNA, the CDR3 is TGTGCCAGCAGTAACCCCTCCACTGAAGCTTTCTTT. Amino acid sequence: CASSNPSTEAFF.

This clone has a single count. V and J are TRBV7-2 and TRBJ2-7, with TRBD2 identical over 8 bases. The V gene end was trimmed by 1 base and the J gene end by 1 base; junction bases not matched to a gene: 3. Germline V gives CDR1 SGHTA, CDR2 FQGNSA. The CDR3 contains 15 residues. The CDR3, as DNA: TGTGCCAGCAGCTTAGGCGGGACTAGATCCTACGAGCAGTACTTC. It is translated as CASSLGGTRSYEQYF.

The chain combines TRBV10-1 with TRBJ2-2, with 7 bases lining up with TRBD1. There are 13 residues in the CDR3. Germline V gene sequence: CDR1 WNHNN, CDR2 SYGVQD (reference sequence). Unmatched junction bases numbered 5, after V lost 6 bases and J lost 7 bases. Here the CDR3 reads CASRLDRNGELFF. CDR3 bases: TGCGCCAGCAGGTTGGACAGGAACGGGGAGCTGTTTTTT.

This chain joins TRBV7-2 and TRBJ2-2, with D tentatively TRBD2 (6 bases). V was clipped by 0 bases and J by 1 base, with 9 bases between them. Germline assignment: CDR1 SGHTA and CDR2 FQGNSA. The CDR3 spans 16 residues. CDR3 coding DNA: TGTGCCAGCAGCTTAGCACTAGCCATGAACACCGGGGAGCTGTTTTTT. Translated: CASSLALAMNTGELFF.

The chain uses TRBV9 and TRBJ1-3; a possible D gene is TRBD1 (5 bases). The V and J ends lost 5 bases and 0 bases respectively, with 12 bases between them. The CDR3 loop spans 15 amino acids. Germline V gene sequence: CDR1 SGDLS, CDR2 YYNGEE. In DNA form, the CDR3 reads TGTGCCAGCAGTCCAGGACAACTCTCTGGAAACACCATATATTTT. Protein sequence: CASSPGQLSGNTIYF.

The chain carries TRBV7-3 and TRBJ2-3; perhaps TRBD2 as D (6 bases). The CDR3 contains 14 residues. The germline V gene has CDR1 SGHTA and CDR2 FQGTGA. V shed 5 bases and J shed 2 bases, with 11 bases lying between them. DNA for the CDR3: TGTGCCAGCAGCGCCGGGGGATACACAGATACGCAGTATTTT. Amino acids: CASSAGGYTDTQYF.

This chain joins TRBV19 and TRBJ2-3; D is undetermined. Germline V gives CDR1 LNHDA, CDR2 SQIVND (reference sequence). With 3 bases removed from V and 1 base from J, the gap between germline ends came to 14 bases. The CDR3 is 16 residues long. CDR3 amino acids: CASSILSVAGTDTQYF. The CDR3 region has the DNA TGTGCCAGTAGTATTTTATCCGTCGCGGGCACAGATACGCAGTATTTT.

This chain connects TRBV6-6 to TRBJ2-7, with 12 bases fitting TRBD1. Germline V gives CDR1 MNHNY, CDR2 SVGAGI (reference sequence). Trimming removed 6 bases from V and 4 bases from J; junction bases left unmatched: 4. The CDR3 has 14 residues. The CDR3 nucleotides are TGTGCCAGCAGAAGGGACAGGGGGCTTTACGAGCAGTACTTC. Protein product: CASRRDRGLYEQYF.

This chain links TRBV4-1 with TRBJ1-1; 7 bases align to TRBD1. Looked up from germline, CDR1 is MGHRA and CDR2 is YSYEKL. Trimming removed 1 base from V and 6 bases from J; junction bases left unmatched: 8. This CDR3 has 15 amino acids. CDR3 in amino acids: CASSQAGPGGPEAFF. The CDR3, as DNA: TGCGCCAGCAGCCAAGCGGGGCCAGGGGGGCCTGAAGCTTTCTTT.

This sequence joins TRBV7-9 and TRBJ2-6; D unclear. Germline V gene data show CDR1 as SEHNR and CDR2 as FQNEAQ (reference sequence). This CDR3 spans 15 amino acids. Trimming removed 5 bases from V and 0 bases from J, with 8 bases in between. CDR3 DNA sequence: TGTGCCAGCAGCAGGACGGCCTCTGGGGCCAACGTCCTGACTTTC. Encoded protein: CASSRTASGANVLTF.

The rearrangement joins TRBV19 to TRBJ1-4, with 7 bases that match TRBD1. Germline lookup yields CDR1 LNHDA and CDR2 SQIVND (reference sequence). The CDR3 sequence is 16 residues long. J gave up 1 base and V 6 bases, and 8 bases lay outside the gene matches. The CDR3: CASSRQRGLTNEKLFF. CDR3 nucleotide sequence: TGTGCCAGTAGCCGACAGAGGGGGCTAACTAATGAAAAACTGTTTTTT.

This rearrangement joins TRBV18 to TRBJ2-7; D might be TRBD1 (6 bases). Deletions cut 3 bases from V and 3 bases from J, with 15 bases between. The CDR3 is made up of 15 amino acids. Germline CDR1 is KGHSH and CDR2 is LQKENI. CDR3 loop: CASSPRRDRIYEQYF. CDR3 sequence (DNA): TGTGCCAGCTCACCTCGGAGAGACAGGATCTACGAGCAGTACTTC.

CDR3 DNA: TGTGCCAGCAGCTTAGCCGACAGTAAAAACATTCAGTACTTC. This sequence encodes CASSLADSKNIQYF. V is TRBV7-2 and J is TRBJ2-4; D is possibly TRBD1 (5 bases). Between the trimmed V and J ends, which lost 0 bases and 4 bases, there was a span of 7 bases. The CDR3 is made up of 14 amino acids. Germline V lookup: CDR1 SGHTA, CDR2 FQGNSA. Full variable domain (rest looked up from reference TRBV7-2 and TRBJ2-4): GAGVSQSPSNKVTEKGKDVELRCDPISGHTALYWYRQSLGQGLEFLIYFQGNSAPDKSGLPSDRFSAERTGGSVSTLTIQRTQQEDSAVYLCASSLADSKNIQYFGAGTRLSVL.

The chain uses TRBV2 and TRBJ2-3, with 11 bases that match TRBD1. Germline lookup yields CDR1 SNHLY and CDR2 FYNNEI. V dropped 8 bases and J dropped 6; count of bases not matched to a gene: 10. This CDR3 is built from 15 residues. CDR3 in amino acids: CASSPRTGGKDTQYF. The CDR3 DNA reads TGTGCCAGCTCACCTAGGACAGGGGGCAAGGATACGCAGTATTTT.

This sequence joins TRBV20-1 and TRBJ1-2; unclear D gene. V was trimmed by 4 bases and J by 0 bases, leaving 3 bases between them. The CDR3 consists of 11 residues. Germline CDR1 is DFQATT and CDR2 is SNEGSKA (reference sequence). The CDR3 spells CSATSNYGYTF. In nucleotides, the CDR3 is TGCAGTGCTACTTCTAACTATGGCTACACCTTC.

This clone was observed a single time. The chain combines TRBV19 with TRBJ2-2, with TRBD2 identical over 12 bases. V lost 3 bases, J lost 5 bases, and 4 bases stayed unmatched. Per germline, CDR1 LNHDA and CDR2 SQIVND (reference sequence). This CDR3 is built from 16 residues. CDR3 loop: CASSMTSGGRTGELFF. CDR3 coding DNA: TGTGCCAGTAGTATGACTAGCGGGGGCCGGACCGGGGAGCTGTTTTTT.

This sequence joins TRBV19 and TRBJ1-5, with 7 bases that match TRBD1. From germline, CDR1 is LNHDA and CDR2 SQIVND (reference sequence). J gave up 6 bases and V 6 bases, and 8 bases lay outside the gene matches. The CDR3 has 14 amino acids. The CDR3 here is CASSPSTGRQPQHF. DNA of the CDR3: TGTGCCAGTAGCCCCTCGACAGGGCGTCAGCCCCAGCATTTT.

The V call is TRBV6-1, the J call TRBJ1-5; D remains unclear. The CDR3 runs 15 residues. The V gene lost 3 bases and the J gene lost 2 bases, with 11 bases spanning the gap. The V gene's germline CDR1 is MNHNS and CDR2 SASEGT. The CDR3 region is CASSEMSLGNQPQHF. CDR3 DNA sequence: TGTGCCAGCAGTGAGATGTCCTTGGGCAATCAGCCCCAGCATTTT.